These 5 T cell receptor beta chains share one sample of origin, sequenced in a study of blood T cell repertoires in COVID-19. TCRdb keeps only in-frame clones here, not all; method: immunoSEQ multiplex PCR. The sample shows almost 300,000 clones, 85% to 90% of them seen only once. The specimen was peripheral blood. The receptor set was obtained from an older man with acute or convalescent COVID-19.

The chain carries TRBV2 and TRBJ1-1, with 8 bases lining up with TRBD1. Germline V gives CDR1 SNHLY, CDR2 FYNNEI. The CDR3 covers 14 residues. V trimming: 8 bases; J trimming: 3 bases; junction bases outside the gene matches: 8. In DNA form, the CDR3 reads TGTGCCAGCGGAGGCAGGGGGCGTGACACTGAAGCTTTCTTT. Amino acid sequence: CASGGRGRDTEAFF.

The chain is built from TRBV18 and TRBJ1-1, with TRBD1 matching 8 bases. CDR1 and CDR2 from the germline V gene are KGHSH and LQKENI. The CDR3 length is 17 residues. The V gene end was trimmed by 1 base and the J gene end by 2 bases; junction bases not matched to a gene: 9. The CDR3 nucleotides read TGTGCCAGCTCACCACGGGTGGCAGGGGGCCGAAACACTGAAGCTTTCTTT. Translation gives CASSPRVAGGRNTEAFF.

Here the CDR3 DNA reads TGTGCAACGCGCCAACCCAATACAACTAATGAAAAACTGTTTTTT. Translation: CATRQPNTTNEKLFF. The rearrangement links TRBV12-2 to TRBJ1-4. TRBV12-2 is listed as a pseudogene. The CDR3 is made up of 15 amino acids.

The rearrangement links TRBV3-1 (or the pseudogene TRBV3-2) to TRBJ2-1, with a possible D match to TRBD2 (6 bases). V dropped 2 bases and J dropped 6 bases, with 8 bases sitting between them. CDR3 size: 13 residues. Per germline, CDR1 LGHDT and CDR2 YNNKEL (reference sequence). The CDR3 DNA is TGTGCCAGCAGCCAAACTAGCAGCAATGAGCAGTTCTTC. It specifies CASSQTSSNEQFF.

The CDR3 nucleotides are TGTGCCATCAGCCCCGACTGGGCCAAAAACATTCAGTACTTC. Its protein is CAISPDWAKNIQYF. This chain joins TRBV10-3 and TRBJ2-4; no clear D gene. Germline CDR1 reads ENHRY; CDR2 reads SYGVKD. Trimming took 6 bases from V and 1 from J, leaving 10 bases between them. The CDR3 contains 14 residues.